Shown below are 27 T cell receptor beta chains from a single sample sequenced in a study of blood T cell repertoires in COVID-19. Some clones are missing from TCRdb's copy, which holds only in-frame ones; the method was immunoSEQ multiplex PCR. Of fewer than 300,000 clones listed, 88% are singletons. Sample: PBMCs or T cells enriched from blood (not recorded which). These TCRs come from a woman aged 40 to 55 with acute COVID-19.

The V and J genes are TRBV28 and TRBJ1-2, with 8 bases lining up with TRBD1. This CDR3 is 21 amino acids long. Germline CDR1 MDHEN, CDR2 SYDVKM. Trimming removed 3 bases from V and 0 bases from J; junction bases left unmatched: 21. The CDR3 region is CASSFSGEYGPGGSTNYGYTF. The CDR3 bases are TGTGCCAGCAGTTTTTCGGGAGAGTACGGGCCAGGGGGCTCTACTAACTATGGCTACACCTTC.

This chain joins TRBV3-1 (or the pseudogene TRBV3-2) and TRBJ2-1; 8 nucleotides match TRBD1. The CDR3 has 13 amino acids. V lost 2 bases to trimming and J lost 7 bases; unmatched junction nucleotides: 1. Looked up from germline, CDR1 is LGHDT and CDR2 is YNNKEL (reference sequence). The CDR3 sequence is CASSQRDRNEQFF. The DNA for the CDR3 is TGTGCCAGCAGCCAACGGGACAGGAATGAGCAGTTCTTC.

CDR3 amino acids: CASSHDTYPTTNEKLFF. CDR3 coding DNA: TGCGCCAGCAGCCATGATACATACCCAACAACTAATGAAAAACTGTTTTTT. The chain has TRBV4-3 and TRBJ1-4; D is undetermined. The CDR3 has 17 amino acids. The ends were cut back, 3 bases at V and 0 bases at J, with 14 bases in the middle. The germline V gene has CDR1 LGHNA and CDR2 YSLEER.

The chain uses TRBV28 and TRBJ2-1; TRBD2 is a possible D gene (7 bases). CDR3 size: 15 residues. V was clipped by 2 bases and J by 4 bases, with 12 bases between them. Germline V CDR1 and CDR2: MDHEN, SYDVKM. The CDR3, as DNA: TGTGCCAGCAGTTTAATACAGGGAGGGTACAATGAGCAGTTCTTC. It yields the protein CASSLIQGGYNEQFF.

The V and J genes are TRBV28 and TRBJ2-7; 11 bases are shared with TRBD2. From germline, CDR1 is MDHEN and CDR2 SYDVKM. This CDR3 spans 14 amino acids. Germline trimming cut 6 bases from V and 2 bases from J; bases unmatched to any gene: 3. This CDR3 reads CASRTSGVTYEQYF. In DNA form, the CDR3 reads TGTGCCAGCAGGACTAGCGGGGTTACCTACGAGCAGTACTTC.

This chain uses TRBV28 with TRBJ2-7; no firm D call. Trimming removed 6 bases from V and 3 bases from J, with 12 bases in between. The CDR3 runs 13 residues. Per germline, CDR1 MDHEN and CDR2 SYDVKM. The chain's CDR3 is CASRRESLYEQYF. DNA of the CDR3: TGTGCCAGCAGAAGAGAGTCCCTCTACGAGCAGTACTTC.

V gene TRBV6-5 combines with J gene TRBJ1-1; D remains unclear. The CDR3 runs to 13 residues. Trimming removed 0 bases at V and 10 bases at J, with 12 bases between. CDR1 and CDR2 (germline): MNHEY, SVGAGI. The CDR3 region is CASSYSKEDRAFF. The CDR3 coding sequence is TGTGCCAGCAGTTACTCAAAGGAGGATCGAGCTTTCTTT.

This clone appeared a single time. This chain links TRBV2 with TRBJ2-2, with a possible D match to TRBD2 (5 bases). Germline-derived CDR1 and CDR2 are SNHLY and FYNNEI. Trimming removed 6 bases at V and 4 bases at J, with 18 bases between. This CDR3 comprises 16 residues. The CDR3 DNA is TGTGCCAGCAGCGTCTTGAGTGGGAGAGGCACCGGGGAGCTGTTTTTT. Translated, it gives CASSVLSGRGTGELFF.

The chain is built from TRBV7-2 and TRBJ2-3, with 11 bases matching TRBD2. V dropped 1 base and J dropped 5; count of bases not matched to a gene: 5. This CDR3 comprises 16 residues. Germline CDR1 and CDR2: SGHTA and FQGNSA. The CDR3 DNA reads as TGTGCCAGCAGCTTAGGGCCCGGACTAGCGGGAGATACGCAGTATTTT. Protein product: CASSLGPGLAGDTQYF.

The chain is built from TRBV7-9 and TRBJ2-1; 13 bases are shared with TRBD2. V shed 0 bases and J 9 bases; nucleotides not matched to a gene: 11. This CDR3 comprises 18 residues. Germline-derived CDR1 and CDR2 are SEHNR and FQNEAQ (reference sequence). The CDR3 here is CASSLAVGRLAGGGEQFF. The CDR3 DNA sequence: TGTGCCAGCAGCTTAGCGGTGGGCCGACTAGCGGGAGGCGGTGAGCAGTTCTTC.

The chain recombines TRBV10-3 with TRBJ2-1, with D uncertain. Looked up from germline, CDR1 is ENHRY and CDR2 is SYGVKD. The CDR3 extends over 12 amino acids. Trimming took off 2 bases at V and 4 bases at J, with 3 bases between the two ends. CDR3 region: CAISETYNEQFF. The CDR3 coding sequence is TGTGCCATCAGTGAGACTTACAATGAGCAGTTCTTC.

In DNA form, the CDR3 reads TGCGCCAGCAGCTTGGACTCTGCGGCACAAGAGACCCAGTACTTC. This encodes CASSLDSAAQETQYF. The chain carries TRBV5-1 and TRBJ2-5, with D hard to call. With 0 bases removed from V and 2 bases from J, the gap between germline ends came to 11 bases. This CDR3 region has 15 residues. Germline CDR1 is SGHRS and CDR2 is YFSETQ.

In DNA, the CDR3 is TGTGCCAGTAGTTTTGGGAGCGGAAACACAGATACGCAGTATTTT. Encoded protein: CASSFGSGNTDTQYF. The rearrangement links TRBV19 to TRBJ2-3, with a tentative D call TRBD2 (5 bases). This CDR3 has 15 amino acids. CDR1 is LNHDA, CDR2 SQIVND, per germline (reference sequence). V dropped 5 bases and J dropped 2 bases, with 14 bases sitting between them.

The chain couples TRBV29-1 to TRBJ2-4, with D possibly matching TRBD1 (5 bases). Trimming removed 4 bases from V and 0 bases from J, with 10 bases in between. Germline loops: CDR1 SQVTM, CDR2 ANQGSEA. The CDR3 runs to 14 residues. The CDR3, as DNA: TGCAGCGTTGCTCAGGGTCGAGCCAAAAACATTCAGTACTTC. This codes for CSVAQGRAKNIQYF.

Details on this clone: The junction does not match germline at one end; this may be a read error. The J gene is TRBJ2-5, the V gene TRBV9; 10 bases line up with TRBD2. The germline gives CDR1 SGDLS, CDR2 YYNGEE. The CDR3 contains 15 residues. Here the CDR3 reads CASSVGAGGGEAQYF. The CDR3 DNA reads TGTGCCAGCAGCGTAGGAGCGGGAGGGGGAGAGGCCCAGTACTTC.

This chain links TRBV3-1 (or the pseudogene TRBV3-2) with TRBJ2-3, with 7 bases matching TRBD2. The germline V gene encodes CDR1 LGHDT and CDR2 YNNKEL (reference sequence). The junction had 4 bases not matched to a gene; V was cut back by 8 bases and J by 2 bases. The CDR3 is 13 residues long. The CDR3 DNA reads as TGTGCCAGCCGCCGACTAGCCACAGATACGCAGTATTTT. It specifies CASRRLATDTQYF.

This chain links TRBV24-1 with TRBJ2-5, with 7 bases fitting TRBD1. This CDR3 has 14 amino acids. Germline V gene data show CDR1 as KGHDR and CDR2 as SFDVKD. The junction had 3 bases not matched to a gene; V was cut back by 4 bases and J by 2 bases. This CDR3 is CATSDPGQQETQYF. CDR3 DNA sequence: TGTGCCACCAGTGACCCGGGACAGCAAGAGACCCAGTACTTC.

The gene calls are TRBV20-1 and TRBJ1-2; no reliable D call. V lost 3 bases to trimming and J lost 4 bases, with 9 bases between them. This CDR3 is built from 12 residues. Germline lookup yields CDR1 DFQATT and CDR2 SNEGSKA (reference sequence). The CDR3 DNA is TGCAGTGCTAGTGCGGTTCCCTATGGCTACACCTTC. This sequence encodes CSASAVPYGYTF.

The rearrangement joins TRBV4-1 to TRBJ1-1; D uncertain. CDR3 size: 11 residues. V lost 8 bases and J 1 base, leaving 5 bases between the germline ends. In germline, CDR1 is MGHRA, CDR2 YSYEKL. The CDR3 DNA reads TGCGCCAGCGCAGGGAACACTGAAGCTTTCTTT. Its protein product is CASAGNTEAFF.

The chain employs TRBV6-5 and TRBJ2-7, with 8 positions matching TRBD1. CDR1 is MNHEY, CDR2 SVGAGI, per germline. Trimming took 6 bases from V and 2 from J; bases not matched to a gene: 6. The CDR3 covers 14 residues. CDR3 protein: CASSRTGTTYEQYF. CDR3 sequence (DNA): TGTGCCAGCAGCCGGACAGGGACGACCTACGAGCAGTACTTC.

The chain recombines TRBV19 with TRBJ2-3, with D tentatively TRBD2 (7 bases). Trimming shortened V by 4 bases and J by 4 bases, and 18 bases separated the two germline ends. Germline V gene data show CDR1 as LNHDA and CDR2 as SQIVND (reference sequence). This CDR3 is 16 amino acids long. The CDR3 sequence is CASSRIRGGPADTQYF. DNA for the CDR3: TGTGCCAGTAGTAGGATCAGGGGAGGGCCCGCAGATACGCAGTATTTT.

This chain uses TRBV14 with TRBJ2-1; D is unresolved. The CDR3 consists of 13 residues. V lost 8 bases and J lost 0, with 8 bases in between. The germline V gene has CDR1 SGHDN and CDR2 FVKESK. The CDR3: CASSPPSYNEQFF. The CDR3 nucleotides read TGTGCCAGCTCTCCCCCCTCCTACAATGAGCAGTTCTTC.

The gene calls are TRBV19 and TRBJ1-3, with a weak D call TRBD1 (6 bases). V was shortened by 6 bases and J by 0 bases, with 12 bases between the two germline ends. The V gene's germline CDR1 is LNHDA and CDR2 SQIVND (reference sequence). The CDR3 loop spans 15 amino acids. CDR3 loop: CASSLDSSSGNTIYF. CDR3 DNA: TGTGCCAGTAGCCTGGACAGCTCCTCTGGAAACACCATATATTTT. The variable domain in full, completed from reference TRBV19 and TRBJ1-3, reads DGGITQSPKYLFRKEGQNVTLSCEQNLNHDAMYWYRQDPGQGLRLIYYSQIVNDFQKGDIAEGYSVSREKKESFPLTVTSAQKNPTAFYLCASSLDSSSGNTIYFGEGSWLTVV.

The CDR3 spells CASSFRGRTYNEQFF. CDR3 coding DNA: TGTGCCAGCAGCTTCCGCGGGAGGACGTACAATGAGCAGTTCTTC. The chain combines TRBV7-2 with TRBJ2-1; TRBD2 aligns across 8 bases. Germline assignment: CDR1 SGHTA and CDR2 FQGNSA. The CDR3 is 15 amino acids. V shed 3 bases, J shed 4 bases, and the junction held 5 bases outside the gene matches. The full variable domain, rest sourced from reference TRBV7-2 and TRBJ2-1, is GAGVSQSPSNKVTEKGKDVELRCDPISGHTALYWYRQSLGQGLEFLIYFQGNSAPDKSGLPSDRFSAERTGGSVSTLTIQRTQQEDSAVYLCASSFRGRTYNEQFFGPGTRLTVL.

V is TRBV7-5 and J is TRBJ1-1. TRBV7-5 is designated a pseudogene. This CDR3 has 15 amino acids. CDR3 sequence: CARSFGGDSNTEAFF. Written as DNA, the CDR3 is TGTGCCAGAAGCTTCGGGGGGGACAGTAACACTGAAGCTTTCTTT.

The rearrangement uses TRBV19 and TRBJ1-1; 11 bases map to TRBD1. Germline V gene sequence: CDR1 LNHDA, CDR2 SQIVND (reference sequence). V gave up 10 bases and J gave up 3 bases; unmatched junction bases: 4. The CDR3 runs to 13 residues. The CDR3 region has the DNA TGTGCCACTACGGGACAGGGGGACACTGAAGCTTTCTTT. This translates into CATTGQGDTEAFF.

V and J are TRBV10-3 and TRBJ1-1, with 9 bases identical to TRBD1. Germline V gene data show CDR1 as ENHRY and CDR2 as SYGVKD. CDR3 length: 14 residues. After removal of 5 bases from V and 1 base from J, the junction contained 2 bases not matched to a gene. The CDR3 sequence: CAISTGGENTEAFF. The DNA of the CDR3 is TGTGCCATCAGTACAGGGGGCGAGAACACTGAAGCTTTCTTT.